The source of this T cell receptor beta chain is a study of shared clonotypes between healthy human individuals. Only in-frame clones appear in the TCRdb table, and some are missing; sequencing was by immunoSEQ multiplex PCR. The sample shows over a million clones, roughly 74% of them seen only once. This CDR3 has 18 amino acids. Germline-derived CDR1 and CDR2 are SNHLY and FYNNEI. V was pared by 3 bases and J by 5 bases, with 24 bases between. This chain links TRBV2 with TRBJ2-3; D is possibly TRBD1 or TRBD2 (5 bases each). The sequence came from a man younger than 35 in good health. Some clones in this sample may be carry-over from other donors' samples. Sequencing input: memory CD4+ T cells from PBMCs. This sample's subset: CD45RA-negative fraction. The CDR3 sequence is CASSDVSGWGISQDTQYF. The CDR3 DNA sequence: TGTGCCAGCAGTGACGTCTCCGGGTGGGGGATCTCCCAAGATACGCAGTATTTT.